Below, 19 T cell receptor beta chains from the same sample are listed, as sequenced in a study of control samples from healthy donors and cancer patients (dated by TCRdb to the early 2020s). Library prep was done by the immunoSEQ multiplex PCR assay. TCRdb carries this immuneACCESS record with in-frame sequences only. Its versions omit some clonotypes, under half of them owing to an unresolved V gene in the studies checked, with the rest unexplained. The sample includes under 200,000 clones, with 88% observed a single time. The ten most abundant clones make up roughly 5.3% of the sample. The sample comprised blood. Receptors were obtained from a young woman in good health.

The V gene is TRBV2, the J gene TRBJ1-1; D gene ambiguous. CDR1 and CDR2 from the germline V gene are SNHLY and FYNNEI. The CDR3 spans 14 residues. V was pared by 7 bases and J by 1 base, with 13 bases between. The CDR3 coding sequence is TGTGCCAGCACCTACTCGCGGAAGAACACTGAAGCTTTCTTT. Translated, it gives CASTYSRKNTEAFF.

The gene calls are TRBV4-2 and TRBJ2-3; 7 positions match TRBD2. CDR3 length: 18 residues. Per the germline V gene, CDR1 is LGHNA and CDR2 is YNFKEQ. The J segment lost 0 bases and the V segment lost 0 bases, leaving 9 bases of the junction unmatched. The CDR3 protein is CASSQESGGSASTDTQYF. The CDR3 DNA sequence: TGTGCCAGCAGCCAAGAAAGTGGCGGGAGCGCAAGCACAGATACGCAGTATTTT.

This clone was picked up one time. The CDR3, as DNA: TGTGCCAGCAGTTTAACAGTTAATCAGCCCCAGCATTTT. As protein: CASSLTVNQPQHF. The chain carries TRBV28 and TRBJ1-5; D gene unclear. The length of the CDR3 is 13 residues. Trimming pared 2 bases from V and 4 bases from J, leaving 6 bases between. The germline CDR1 and CDR2 sequences are MDHEN and SYDVKM.

This clone was recorded only once. CDR3: CASSQVAGGYNEQFF. CDR3 bases: TGCGCCAGCAGCCAAGTTGCGGGAGGGTACAATGAGCAGTTCTTC. The chain carries TRBV4-1 and TRBJ2-1, with 9 nucleotides matching TRBD2. CDR3 length equals 15 residues. Germline CDR1 MGHRA, CDR2 YSYEKL. With 1 base clipped from V and 4 bases from J, the junction kept 2 bases outside the gene matches.

This chain uses TRBV4-1 with TRBJ2-2; 8 positions agree with TRBD1. The germline CDR1 and CDR2 sequences are MGHRA and YSYEKL. Trimming removed 4 bases from V and 5 bases from J; junction bases left unmatched: 6. The CDR3 sequence is 15 residues long. The chain's CDR3 is CASSPGQGRTGELFF. The CDR3 DNA reads as TGCGCCAGCAGCCCAGGACAGGGTCGGACCGGGGAGCTGTTTTTT.

This clone was seen more than once but under ten times. CDR3 DNA: TGCGCCAGCAGCTTCCCCGACGACAGCATCAACACTGAAGCTTTCTTT. Amino acid sequence: CASSFPDDSINTEAFF. This chain joins TRBV5-1 and TRBJ1-1, with TRBD1 as a possible D gene (5 bases). CDR3 length equals 16 residues. Germline CDR1 SGHRS, CDR2 YFSETQ. V dropped 2 bases and J dropped 2 bases, with 16 bases sitting between them. Looking up the rest from reference TRBV5-1 and TRBJ1-1 gives the full variable domain: KAGVTQTPRYLIKTRGQQVTLSCSPISGHRSVSWYQQTPGQGLQFLFEYFSETQRNKGNFPGRFSGRQFSNSRSEMNVSTLELGDSALYLCASSFPDDSINTEAFFGQGTRLTVV.

The chain carries TRBV6-5 and TRBJ2-2, with TRBD1 as a possible D gene (6 bases). CDR3 size: 14 residues. V shed 7 bases and J shed 7 bases, with 16 bases lying between them. The germline gives CDR1 MNHEY, CDR2 SVGAGI. CDR3 loop: CASNINRVDGELFF. The CDR3 DNA sequence: TGTGCCAGCAATATTAACAGGGTTGACGGGGAGCTGTTTTTT.

V and J are TRBV5-1 and TRBJ2-5, with D tentatively TRBD2 (5 bases). The CDR3 has 15 amino acids. Per germline, CDR1 SGHRS and CDR2 YFSETQ. V gave up 0 bases and J gave up 2 bases, with 11 bases separating them. The CDR3 nucleotides are TGCGCCAGCAGCTTGGCCGGGATAGAACAAGAGACCCAGTACTTC. Protein: CASSLAGIEQETQYF.

This clone came up a few times. This sequence joins TRBV27 and TRBJ2-7; 8 bases are shared with TRBD1. Per germline, CDR1 MNHEY and CDR2 SMNVEV (reference sequence). Trimming cost V 3 bases and J 3 bases; bases outside gene matches: 4. This CDR3 region has 14 residues. CDR3 nucleotide sequence: TGTGCCAGCAGTTTGGGCAGGGGGCGCTACGAGCAGTACTTC. It specifies CASSLGRGRYEQYF.

The rearrangement uses TRBV28 and TRBJ2-1, with D perhaps being TRBD1 or TRBD2 (5 bases each). This CDR3 is 16 amino acids long. Germline-derived CDR1 and CDR2 are MDHEN and SYDVKM. Trimming stripped 1 base from V and 0 bases from J, with 10 bases between. The CDR3 coding sequence is TGTGCCAGCAGTTTATCGGGGACGAGCTCCTACAATGAGCAGTTCTTC. Translating gives CASSLSGTSSYNEQFF.

This clone has only one observation. This chain links TRBV7-8 with TRBJ2-7; D tentatively fits TRBD1 or TRBD2 (5 bases each). The V end lost 4 bases, the J end lost 2 bases, and 12 bases lay between the germline ends. Per the germline V gene, CDR1 is SGHVS and CDR2 is FQNEAQ. The CDR3 contains 14 residues. The CDR3 spells CASSSSGRTYEQYV. The CDR3 bases are TGTGCCAGCAGCTCCTCGGGACGGACCTACGAGCAGTACGTC.

V usage is TRBV6-5 and J usage is TRBJ1-2; the D is unclear. Germline CDR1 MNHEY, CDR2 SVGAGI. CDR3 size: 12 residues. Trimming stripped 10 bases from V and 2 bases from J, with 11 bases between. The CDR3 here is CATPSANYGYTF. The CDR3 bases are TGTGCCACCCCTTCAGCGAACTATGGCTACACCTTC.

CDR3 protein: CASSLPTGPNTEAFF. As DNA, the CDR3 is TGTGCCAGCAGCTTACCCACAGGGCCGAACACTGAAGCTTTCTTT. The chain carries TRBV7-6 and TRBJ1-1; a possible D gene is TRBD1 (6 bases). This CDR3 has 15 residues. Trimming took off 2 bases at V and 1 base at J, with 11 bases between the two ends. Germline V gene data show CDR1 as SGHVS and CDR2 as FNYEAQ.

This clone was observed a single time. The V call is TRBV24-1, the J call TRBJ1-1; TRBD1 matches 8 bases. This CDR3 spans 13 amino acids. CDR1 KGHDR and CDR2 SFDVKD come from the germline V gene. V lost 4 bases to trimming and J lost 6 bases; unmatched junction nucleotides: 3. As DNA, the CDR3 is TGTGCCACCAGTGACCCACAGGGGGCTGAAGCTTTCTTT. Its translation: CATSDPQGAEAFF.

The gene calls are TRBV2 and TRBJ2-1, with 10 bases aligning to TRBD1. The CDR3 contains 14 residues. Germline V gene sequence: CDR1 SNHLY, CDR2 FYNNEI. With V trimmed by 4 bases and J by 8 bases, 5 bases remained unmatched. The CDR3 spells CASSGDRGVYEQFF. DNA for the CDR3: TGTGCCAGCAGTGGGGACAGGGGAGTCTATGAGCAGTTCTTC.

The rearrangement links TRBV10-1 to TRBJ2-7; tentatively, D is TRBD2 (6 bases). The CDR3 consists of 15 residues. With 7 bases removed from V and 5 bases from J, the gap between germline ends came to 21 bases. Germline V lookup: CDR1 WNHNN, CDR2 SYGVQD (reference sequence). This CDR3 reads CASTNLTRTRHEQYV. CDR3 nucleotide sequence: TGCGCCAGCACGAACCTGACTAGGACTCGCCACGAGCAGTACGTC.

The chain couples TRBV28 to TRBJ2-1; D gene uncertain. V lost 3 bases, J lost 4 bases, and 7 bases lay in between. Germline CDR1 is MDHEN and CDR2 is SYDVKM. The CDR3 is made up of 13 amino acids. The CDR3 here is CASSFRVYNEQFF. The DNA of the CDR3 is TGTGCCAGCAGTTTCAGAGTTTACAATGAGCAGTTCTTC.

The V gene is TRBV9, the J gene TRBJ1-1, with D possibly being TRBD1 (5 bases). V lost 2 bases, J lost 4 bases, and 9 bases lay in between. This CDR3 comprises 13 residues. Per the germline V gene, CDR1 is SGDLS and CDR2 is YYNGEE. The DNA for the CDR3 is TGTGCCAGCAGCGTCGGGGCCGGCACTGAAGCTTTCTTT. It encodes CASSVGAGTEAFF.

J is TRBJ1-2 and V is TRBV14; D is perhaps TRBD1 (5 bases). The ends were cut back, 0 bases at V and 6 bases at J, with 14 bases in the middle. This CDR3 spans 15 amino acids. The germline V gene has CDR1 SGHDN and CDR2 FVKESK. The CDR3: CASSQETGRVHGYTF. DNA for the CDR3: TGTGCCAGCAGCCAAGAGACCGGCAGGGTGCATGGCTACACCTTC.